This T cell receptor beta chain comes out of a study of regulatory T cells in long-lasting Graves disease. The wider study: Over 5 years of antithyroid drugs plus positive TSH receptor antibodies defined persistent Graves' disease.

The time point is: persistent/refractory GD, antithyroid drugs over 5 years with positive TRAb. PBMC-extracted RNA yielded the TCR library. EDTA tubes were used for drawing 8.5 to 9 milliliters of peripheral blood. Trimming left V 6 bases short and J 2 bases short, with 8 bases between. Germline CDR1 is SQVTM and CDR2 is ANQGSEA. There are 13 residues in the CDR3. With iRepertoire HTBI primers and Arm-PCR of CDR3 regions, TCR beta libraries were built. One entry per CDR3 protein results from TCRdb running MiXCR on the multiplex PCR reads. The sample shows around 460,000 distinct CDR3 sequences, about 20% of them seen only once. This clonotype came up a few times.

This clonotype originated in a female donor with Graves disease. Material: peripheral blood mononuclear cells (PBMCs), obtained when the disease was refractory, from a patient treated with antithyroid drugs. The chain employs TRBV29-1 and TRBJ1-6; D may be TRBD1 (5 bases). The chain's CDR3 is CSVGEAYNSPLHF. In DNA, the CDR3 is TGCAGCGTGGGGGAGGCCTATAATTCACCCCTCCACTTT.